What follows is one T cell receptor beta chain and its context. No antigen is known for it. Trimming took 5 bases from V and 0 from J, leaving 11 bases between them. This CDR3 is 15 amino acids long. Per germline, CDR1 SEHNR and CDR2 FQNEAQ (reference sequence). The sample comes from a study of shared clonotypes between healthy human individuals. Overall study results and limits: Several donors showed sharing of about 4.7% of naive CD4 clonotypes.

Replicate PCRs from sorted subsets contained approximately 190 ng DNA, which is roughly 30,000 T cell genomes. Using immunoSEQ multiplex PCR, the repertoire was profiled, and TCRdb retains in-frame clones only, with some absent. There are 2 million to 2.5 million clones in the sample; 85% to 95% occur only once, and 0.37% lies in the top ten. This TCR came from a young man in good health. Some clones in this sample may be carry-over from other donors' samples. Sequencing used naive CD4+ T cells from PBMCs. Subset meaning: CD45RA+ positively selected. This chain links TRBV7-9 with TRBJ2-1; D not resolved. The CDR3 sequence is CASSLPLGSYNEQFF. The CDR3, as DNA: TGTGCCAGCAGCCTCCCCTTGGGCTCCTACAATGAGCAGTTCTTC.